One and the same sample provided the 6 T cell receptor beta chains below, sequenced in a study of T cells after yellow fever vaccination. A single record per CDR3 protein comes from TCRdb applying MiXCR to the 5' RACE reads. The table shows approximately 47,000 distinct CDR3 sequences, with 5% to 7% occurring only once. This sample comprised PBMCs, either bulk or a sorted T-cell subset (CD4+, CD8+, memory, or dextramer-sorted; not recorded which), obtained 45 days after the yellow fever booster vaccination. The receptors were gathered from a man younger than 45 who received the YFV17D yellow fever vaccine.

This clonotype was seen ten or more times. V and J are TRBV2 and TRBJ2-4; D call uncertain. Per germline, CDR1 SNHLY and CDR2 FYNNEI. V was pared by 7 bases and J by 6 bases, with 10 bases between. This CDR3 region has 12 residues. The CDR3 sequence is CASNSDGNIQYF. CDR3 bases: TGTGCCAGCAATTCGGACGGAAACATTCAGTACTTC.

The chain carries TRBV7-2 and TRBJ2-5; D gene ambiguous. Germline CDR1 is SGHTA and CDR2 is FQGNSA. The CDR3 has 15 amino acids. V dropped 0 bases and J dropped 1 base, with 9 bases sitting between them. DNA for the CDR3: TGTGCCAGCAGCTTAGCGGCGCGGCGCCAAGAGACCCAGTACTTC. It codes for CASSLAARRQETQYF.

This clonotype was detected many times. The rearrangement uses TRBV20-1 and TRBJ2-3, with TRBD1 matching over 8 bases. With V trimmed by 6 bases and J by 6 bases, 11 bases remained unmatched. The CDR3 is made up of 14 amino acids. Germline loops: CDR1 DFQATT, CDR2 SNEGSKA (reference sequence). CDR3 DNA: TGCAGTGCCAACGGACAGGGCGAGGCGGATACGCAGTATTTT. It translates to CSANGQGEADTQYF.

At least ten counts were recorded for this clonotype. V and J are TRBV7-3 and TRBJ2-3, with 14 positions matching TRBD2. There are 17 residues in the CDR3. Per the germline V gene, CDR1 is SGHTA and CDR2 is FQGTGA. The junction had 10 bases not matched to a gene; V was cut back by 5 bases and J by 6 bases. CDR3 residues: CASSQRLAGGPEDTQYF. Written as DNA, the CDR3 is TGTGCCAGCAGCCAACGACTAGCGGGAGGGCCGGAGGATACGCAGTATTTT.

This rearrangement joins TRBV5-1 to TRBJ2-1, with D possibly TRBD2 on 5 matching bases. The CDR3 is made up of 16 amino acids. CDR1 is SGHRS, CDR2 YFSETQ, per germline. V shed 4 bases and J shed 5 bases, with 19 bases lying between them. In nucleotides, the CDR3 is TGCGCCAGCAGCCCGCGGGCTAAGGTCAGTCACAATGAGCAGTTCTTC. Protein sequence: CASSPRAKVSHNEQFF.

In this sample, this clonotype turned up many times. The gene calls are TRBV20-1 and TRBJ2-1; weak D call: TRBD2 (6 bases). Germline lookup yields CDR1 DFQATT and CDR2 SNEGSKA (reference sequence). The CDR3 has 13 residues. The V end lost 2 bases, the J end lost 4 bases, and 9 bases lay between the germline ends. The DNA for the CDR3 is TGCAGTGCTAGAAGCGGGCTATACAATGAGCAGTTCTTC. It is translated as CSARSGLYNEQFF.